This T cell receptor beta chain came from a study of blood T cell repertoires in COVID-19. Whole-study context: The United States, Italy and Spain supplied acute and convalescent COVID-19 samples. T cells, B-cell-depleted T cells, or PBMCs supplied cDNA or gDNA.

The Seattle patients joined while their infection was active and were tracked longitudinally afterward. Clones were read by immunoSEQ multiplex PCR, and TCRdb kept only the in-frame ones, dropping some. The sample holds 97,000 or so clones, about 90% seen once. Material for sequencing was peripheral blood. The TCR originated in a woman in her fifties or sixties with COVID-19, enrolled during active disease.

CDR3 sequence: CAWSGQGPYEQYF. The CDR3 nucleotides read TGTGCCTGGAGTGGTCAGGGGCCCTACGAGCAGTACTTC. V is TRBV30 and J is TRBJ2-7, with TRBD1 as a possible D gene (6 bases). With 1 base removed from V and 2 bases from J, the gap between germline ends came to 9 bases. The CDR3 spans 13 residues. Germline V gene data show CDR1 as GTSNPN and CDR2 as SVGIG (reference sequence).